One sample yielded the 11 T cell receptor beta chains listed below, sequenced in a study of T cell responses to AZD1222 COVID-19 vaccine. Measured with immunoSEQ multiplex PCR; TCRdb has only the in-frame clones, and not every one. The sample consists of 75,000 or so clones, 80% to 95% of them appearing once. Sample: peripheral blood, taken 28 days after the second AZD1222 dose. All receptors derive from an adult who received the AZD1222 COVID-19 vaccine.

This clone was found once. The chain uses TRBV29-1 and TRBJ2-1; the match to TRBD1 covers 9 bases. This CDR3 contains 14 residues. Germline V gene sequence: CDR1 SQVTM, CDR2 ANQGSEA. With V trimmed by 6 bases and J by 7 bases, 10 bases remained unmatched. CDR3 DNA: TGCAGCGTCGATGCCGGGACAGGGTTTAATGAGCAGTTCTTC. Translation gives CSVDAGTGFNEQFF.

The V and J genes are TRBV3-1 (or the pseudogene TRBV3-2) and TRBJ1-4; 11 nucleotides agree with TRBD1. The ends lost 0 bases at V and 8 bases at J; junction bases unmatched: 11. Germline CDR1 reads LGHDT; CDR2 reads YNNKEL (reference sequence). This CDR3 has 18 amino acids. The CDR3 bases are TGTGCCAGCAGCCAAGATGATGGACCGGGACAGGGGGACGAAAAACTGTTTTTT. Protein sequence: CASSQDDGPGQGDEKLFF.

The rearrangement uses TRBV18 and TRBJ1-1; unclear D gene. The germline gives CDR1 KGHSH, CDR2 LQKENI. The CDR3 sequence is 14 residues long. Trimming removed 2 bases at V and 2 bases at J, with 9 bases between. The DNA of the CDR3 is TGTGCCAGCTCACCATTGTCCAGTAACACTGAAGCTTTCTTT. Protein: CASSPLSSNTEAFF.

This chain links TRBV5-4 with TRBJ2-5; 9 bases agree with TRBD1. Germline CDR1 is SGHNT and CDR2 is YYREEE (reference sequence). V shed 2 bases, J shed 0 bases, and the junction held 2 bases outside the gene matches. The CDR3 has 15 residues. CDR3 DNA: TGTGCCAGCAGCTTTGACAGGGGGAACCAAGAGACCCAGTACTTC. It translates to CASSFDRGNQETQYF. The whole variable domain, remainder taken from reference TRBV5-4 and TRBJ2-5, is ETGVTQSPTHLIKTRGQQVTLRCSSQSGHNTVSWYQQALGQGPQFIFQYYREEENGRGNFPPRFSGLQFPNYSSELNVNALELDDSALYLCASSFDRGNQETQYFGPGTRLLVL.

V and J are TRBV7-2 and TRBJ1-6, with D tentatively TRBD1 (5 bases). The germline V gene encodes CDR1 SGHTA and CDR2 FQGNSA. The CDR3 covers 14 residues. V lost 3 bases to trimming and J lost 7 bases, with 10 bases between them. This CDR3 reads CASSLGTSNSPLHF. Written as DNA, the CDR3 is TGTGCCAGCAGCTTGGGGACTTCGAATTCACCCCTCCACTTT.

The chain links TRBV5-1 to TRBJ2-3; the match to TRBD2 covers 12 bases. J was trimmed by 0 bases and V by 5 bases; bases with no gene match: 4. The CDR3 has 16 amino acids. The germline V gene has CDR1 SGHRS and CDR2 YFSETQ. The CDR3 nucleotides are TGCGCCAGCAGGAGACTAGCGGGGGCTAGCACAGATACGCAGTATTTT. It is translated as CASRRLAGASTDTQYF.

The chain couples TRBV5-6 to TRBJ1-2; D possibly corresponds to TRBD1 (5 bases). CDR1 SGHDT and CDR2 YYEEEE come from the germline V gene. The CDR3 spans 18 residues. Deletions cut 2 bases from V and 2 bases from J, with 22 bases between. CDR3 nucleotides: TGTGCCAGCAGCTTTGGGCAGGGTCACCTGGGAGGAAACTATGGCTACACCTTC. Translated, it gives CASSFGQGHLGGNYGYTF.

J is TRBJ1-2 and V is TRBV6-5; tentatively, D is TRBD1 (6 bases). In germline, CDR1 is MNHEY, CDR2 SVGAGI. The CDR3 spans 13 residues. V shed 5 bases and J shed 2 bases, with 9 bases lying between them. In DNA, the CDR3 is TGTGCCAGCAGTCACGGACAGAACTATGGCTACACCTTC. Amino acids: CASSHGQNYGYTF.

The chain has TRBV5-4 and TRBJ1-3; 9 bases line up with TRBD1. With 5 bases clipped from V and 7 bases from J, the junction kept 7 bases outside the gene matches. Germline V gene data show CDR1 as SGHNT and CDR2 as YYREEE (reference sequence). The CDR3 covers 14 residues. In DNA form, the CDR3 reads TGTGCCAGCAGGGACAGGGGTACGGAGAACACCATATATTTT. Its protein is CASRDRGTENTIYF.

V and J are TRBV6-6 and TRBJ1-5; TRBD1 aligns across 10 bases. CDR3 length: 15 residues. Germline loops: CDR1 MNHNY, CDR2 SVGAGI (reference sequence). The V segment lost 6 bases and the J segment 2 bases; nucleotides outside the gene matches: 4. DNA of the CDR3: TGTGCCAGCAGCCTGGGGACAGGGGGCAATCAGCCCCAGCATTTT. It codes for CASSLGTGGNQPQHF.

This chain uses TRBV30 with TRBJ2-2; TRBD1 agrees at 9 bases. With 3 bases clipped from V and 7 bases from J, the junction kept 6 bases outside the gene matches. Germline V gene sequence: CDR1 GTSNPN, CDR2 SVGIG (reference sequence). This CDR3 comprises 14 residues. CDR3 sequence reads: CAWRQGASVGELFF. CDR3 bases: TGTGCCTGGAGACAGGGGGCTTCGGTCGGGGAGCTGTTTTTT.